This TCR beta chain was sequenced in a study of T cells in Graves' hyperthyroidism and ophthalmopathy. This clonotype was detected many times. This CDR3 comprises 15 residues. The germline V gene has CDR1 SGHRS and CDR2 YFSETQ. Losses at the gene ends were 2 bases for V and 5 bases for J; bases not matched to a gene: 9. Amplification targeted TCR beta CDR3 regions from RNA transcripts. The HTBI primer set was used in a first-round RT-PCR of the TCR CDR3. MiXCR was run by TCRdb on the multiplex PCR reads, yielding one entry per CDR3 protein. The table has 250,000 to 300,000 distinct CDR3 sequences, roughly 19% seen once.

Sequenced sample: blood. The TCR originated in a man over 45 with Graves' ophthalmopathy. The V and J genes are TRBV5-1 and TRBJ2-7; the match to TRBD2 covers 8 bases. As DNA, the CDR3 is TGCGCCAGCAGCTTACCAGCGGGAGAAACCCACGAGCAGTACTTC. It specifies CASSLPAGETHEQYF.